The next 14 T cell receptor beta chains were all read from a single sample in a study of T cells in localized non-small cell lung cancer. Sequencing was performed with immunoSEQ multiplex PCR; in TCRdb, only in-frame clones are kept and a portion is missing. Among roughly 25,000 clones listed, approximately 87% were seen once. The sample in question was PBMCs, obtained before any cancer treatment. The receptor set was obtained from a man aged 35-75 years with stage II lung adenocarcinoma.

In nucleotides, the CDR3 is TGTGCCAGCAGCGTAGGTCTAGCGGGGGGCGAGCAGTACTTC. It codes for CASSVGLAGGEQYF. The rearrangement uses TRBV9 and TRBJ2-7; 11 nucleotides agree with TRBD2. The CDR3 covers 14 residues. CDR1 is SGDLS, CDR2 YYNGEE, per germline. Trimming at V came to 0 bases and at J to 6 bases, leaving 2 bases not matched to a gene.

This rearrangement joins TRBV18 to TRBJ2-1; the match to TRBD2 covers 8 bases. Trimming at V came to 6 bases and at J to 4 bases, leaving 29 bases not matched to a gene. The CDR3 has 22 amino acids. Germline CDR1 is KGHSH and CDR2 is LQKENI. In DNA, the CDR3 is TGTGCCAGCTCGCGCACGGGGGGGGGTGGCACATGGGCGGGAGTGCGTTACAATGAGCAGTTCTTC. Translated, it gives CASSRTGGGGTWAGVRYNEQFF.

The V call is TRBV10-2, the J call TRBJ2-7; D is unclear. Trimming took off 7 bases at V and 5 bases at J, with 9 bases between the two ends. Germline V gene data show CDR1 as WSHSY and CDR2 as SAAADI. The CDR3 spans 11 residues. The CDR3 protein is CASTLTHEQYF. The CDR3 DNA is TGCGCCAGCACCCTGACCCACGAGCAGTACTTC.

The genes are TRBV6-6 and TRBJ1-1, with D perhaps TRBD1 (6 bases). Germline lookup yields CDR1 MNHNY and CDR2 SVGAGI (reference sequence). Trimming cost V 2 bases and J 3 bases, with 10 bases left between them. The CDR3 is made up of 14 amino acids. CDR3: CASSYRGADTEAFF. The DNA of the CDR3 is TGTGCCAGCAGTTACAGGGGGGCTGACACTGAAGCTTTCTTT.

This chain joins TRBV7-3 and TRBJ2-1, with 8 bases that match TRBD2. The germline gives CDR1 SGHTA, CDR2 FQGTGA. The CDR3 has 15 residues. V trimming: 2 bases; J trimming: 7 bases; junction bases outside the gene matches: 7. CDR3 sequence: CASSLVPAGDNEQFF. The CDR3 DNA reads as TGTGCCAGCAGCTTAGTCCCAGCGGGGGATAATGAGCAGTTCTTC.

The chain couples TRBV5-1 to TRBJ1-2; D is unresolved. CDR1 SGHRS and CDR2 YFSETQ come from the germline V gene. This CDR3 has 16 residues. V lost 0 bases and J lost 0, with 12 bases in between. DNA for the CDR3: TGCGCCAGCAGCTTGGGGGAGCTAAGAGCTAACTATGGCTACACCTTC. Translated, it gives CASSLGELRANYGYTF.

The rearrangement joins TRBV18 to TRBJ1-2; perhaps TRBD1 as D (5 bases). Trimming removed 3 bases from V and 7 bases from J, with 12 bases in between. This CDR3 contains 13 residues. CDR1 is KGHSH, CDR2 LQKENI, per germline. In nucleotides, the CDR3 is TGTGCCAGCTCACCTCCAGGCGGGGGTGGCTACACCTTC. Translation: CASSPPGGGGYTF.

On this clone itself: Other DNA sequences in this specimen translate into the identical CDR3. The chain has TRBV18 and TRBJ2-5; D gene uncertain. The CDR3 is 11 amino acids. V was trimmed by 1 base and J by 4 bases, leaving 1 base between them. Looked up from germline, CDR1 is KGHSH and CDR2 is LQKENI. The chain's CDR3 is CASSPRETQYF. The CDR3 DNA sequence: TGTGCCAGCTCACCACGAGAGACCCAGTACTTC.

The rearrangement links TRBV23-1 to TRBJ1-2; TRBD1 might be the D (6 bases). TRBV23-1 is an open reading frame whose function is uncertain. The V end was cut by 3 bases, the J end by 4 bases, with 12 bases between. The CDR3 runs to 14 residues. CDR3 residues: CASSHQGQTYGYTF. DNA for the CDR3: TGCGCCAGCAGTCACCAAGGACAGACCTATGGCTACACCTTC.

The chain couples TRBV21-1 to TRBJ1-4; TRBD1, the table's D call, was not compared with the DNA. TRBV21-1 represents a pseudogene. The CDR3 is 15 amino acids. CDR3 in amino acids: CASQGARGLNEKLFF. The CDR3 coding sequence is TGTGCCAGTCAGGGGGCGCGCGGCCTTAATGAAAAACTGTTTTTT.

The sample holds one count of this clone. This sequence joins TRBV6-5 and TRBJ2-7; the D gene could be TRBD1 or TRBD2 (5 bases each). The CDR3 contains 10 residues. V was pared by 8 bases and J by 7 bases, with 9 bases between. The germline V gene encodes CDR1 MNHEY and CDR2 SVGAGI. CDR3 in amino acids: CASGGNEQYF. For the CDR3, the DNA is TGTGCCAGCGGGGGTAATGAGCAGTACTTC.

This rearrangement joins TRBV7-9 to TRBJ1-4, with TRBD1 matching over 10 bases. Trimming cost V 5 bases and J 6 bases; bases outside gene matches: 6. Germline V gene lookup returns CDR1 SEHNR and CDR2 FQNEAQ (reference sequence). The CDR3 runs to 15 residues. Here the CDR3 DNA reads TGTGCCAGCAGCGTAACGACAGGGGGCTATGAAAAACTGTTTTTT. Protein sequence: CASSVTTGGYEKLFF. The whole variable domain, remainder taken from reference TRBV7-9 and TRBJ1-4, is DTGVSQNPRHKITKRGQNVTFRCDPISEHNRLYWYRQTLGQGPEFLTYFQNEAQLEKSRLLSDRFSAERPKGSFSTLEIQRTEQGDSAMYLCASSVTTGGYEKLFFGSGTQLSVL.

The chain combines TRBV7-6 with TRBJ2-1; D perhaps matches TRBD1 (6 bases). The CDR3 spans 12 residues. V lost 3 bases to trimming and J lost 10 bases, with 10 bases between them. CDR1 is SGHVS and CDR2 is FNYEAQ in the germline V gene. The CDR3 region has the DNA TGTGCCAGCAGCTTTCCAGGGGACGAGCAGTTCTTC. Translation gives CASSFPGDEQFF.

V is TRBV18 and J is TRBJ1-6; no clear D gene. The CDR3 totals 15 residues. CDR1 is KGHSH and CDR2 is LQKENI in the germline V gene. The V gene lost 2 bases and the J gene lost 9 bases, with 14 bases spanning the gap. Here the CDR3 reads CASSPEQGFTSPLHF. DNA of the CDR3: TGTGCCAGCTCACCAGAACAAGGGTTTACTTCACCCCTCCACTTT.